This T cell receptor (beta chain) was obtained from a study of cytomegalovirus exposure and HLA in healthy donors. PCR amplification relied on 60 Vbeta primers (plus 13 Jbeta primers). Here immunoSEQ multiplex PCR was the method, and the copy in TCRdb shows in-frame clones only, minus some. This table has approximately 160,000 clones, roughly 80% appearing once. V shed 4 bases and J 2 bases; nucleotides not matched to a gene: 4. This CDR3 has 14 amino acids. Germline loops: CDR1 ENHRY, CDR2 SYGVKD. The chain couples TRBV10-3 to TRBJ2-7, with 8 bases matching TRBD2. Material: PBMCs. The receptor was isolated from a man in his fifties in good health and CMV-seropositive. Here the CDR3 reads CAISVGSGAYEQYF. The CDR3 nucleotides read TGTGCCATCAGTGTGGGTAGCGGGGCCTACGAGCAGTACTTC.